This TCR beta chain came from a study of T cell responses to AZD1222 COVID-19 vaccine. The study's findings and limits: The study identified only six AZD1222 recipients as seropositive at baseline. Across the whole spike, CD4 TCRs peaked at regions 160-218 and 743-854.

Points on this clone: The antigen is not known.

Profiled with immunoSEQ multiplex PCR; TCRdb holds only in-frame clones, not every one. Of approximately 120,000 clones in the sample, more than 80% were seen once. The CDR3 runs 14 residues. V shed 3 bases and J shed 8 bases, with 13 bases lying between them. The germline V gene encodes CDR1 KGHSH and CDR2 LQKENI. The chain carries TRBV18 and TRBJ1-4; perhaps TRBD1 as D (5 bases). This clonotype was obtained from an adult in good health. Sequencing was performed on peripheral blood, taken on day 0 of AZD1222 vaccination. The CDR3 sequence is CASSPDTPGEKLFF. CDR3 sequence (DNA): TGTGCCAGCTCACCCGACACCCCAGGGGAAAAACTGTTTTTT. Looking up the rest from reference TRBV18 and TRBJ1-4 gives the full variable domain: NAGVMQNPRHLVRRRGQEARLRCSPMKGHSHVYWYRQLPEEGLKFMVYLQKENIIDESGMPKERFSAEFPKEGPSILRIQQVVRGDSAAYFCASSPDTPGEKLFFGSGTQLSVL.